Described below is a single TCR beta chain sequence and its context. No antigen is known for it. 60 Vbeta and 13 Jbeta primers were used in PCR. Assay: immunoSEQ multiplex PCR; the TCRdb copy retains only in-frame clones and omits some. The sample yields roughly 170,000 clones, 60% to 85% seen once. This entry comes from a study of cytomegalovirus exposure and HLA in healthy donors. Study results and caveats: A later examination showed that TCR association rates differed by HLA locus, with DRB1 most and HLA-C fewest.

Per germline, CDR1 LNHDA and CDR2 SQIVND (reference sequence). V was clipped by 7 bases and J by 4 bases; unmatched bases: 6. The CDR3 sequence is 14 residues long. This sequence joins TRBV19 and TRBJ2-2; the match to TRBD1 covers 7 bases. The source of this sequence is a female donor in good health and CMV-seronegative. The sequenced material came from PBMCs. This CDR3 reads CASIWAGGTGELFF. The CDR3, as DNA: TGTGCCAGTATTTGGGCAGGGGGCACCGGGGAGCTGTTTTTT.